Presented here are 32 T cell receptor beta chains from one specimen sequenced in a study of blood T cell repertoires in COVID-19. Using immunoSEQ multiplex PCR, the repertoire was profiled, and TCRdb retains in-frame clones only, with some absent. The profile shows about 180,000 clones, about 86% of them singletons. The sequenced sample was peripheral blood. The receptors come from a woman in her twenties or thirties with active or convalescent COVID-19.

The chain carries TRBV11-2 and TRBJ1-4; D unresolved. Trimming stripped 5 bases from V and 4 bases from J, with 17 bases between. Germline CDR1 SGHAT, CDR2 FQNNGV. This CDR3 contains 16 residues. For the CDR3, the DNA is TGTGCCAGCAGCCTTGAAATGCGGGGATATAATGAAAAACTGTTTTTT. Translating gives CASSLEMRGYNEKLFF.

The CDR3 nucleotides read TGTGCCAGCAGAGCCACTAGCGGGGGGGCCCTCTCCACAGATACGCAGTATTTT. Translating it yields CASRATSGGALSTDTQYF. V usage is TRBV7-6 and J usage is TRBJ2-3; TRBD2 aligns across 13 bases. Germline V lookup: CDR1 SGHVS, CDR2 FNYEAQ. This CDR3 is built from 18 residues. The J segment lost 2 bases and the V segment lost 6 bases, leaving 11 bases of the junction unmatched.

The chain employs TRBV19 and TRBJ1-1; 9 bases agree with TRBD1. CDR1 LNHDA and CDR2 SQIVND come from the germline V gene (reference sequence). The junction had 3 bases not matched to a gene; V was cut back by 6 bases and J by 4 bases. CDR3 size: 13 residues. CDR3 DNA: TGTGCCAGTAGGGACAGGGGCGGCACTGAAGCTTTCTTT. Encoded protein: CASRDRGGTEAFF.

The V gene is TRBV28, the J gene TRBJ2-7; 10 bases align to TRBD1. CDR1 and CDR2 (germline): MDHEN, SYDVKM. The CDR3 contains 13 residues. After removal of 11 bases from V and 7 bases from J, the junction contained 11 bases not matched to a gene. The CDR3 loop is CAGSGTGVREQYF. CDR3 bases: TGTGCCGGTTCCGGGACAGGGGTAAGGGAGCAGTACTTC.

The CDR3 is CASRADRGNQPQHF. CDR3 nucleotide sequence: TGTGCCAGCAGGGCCGACAGGGGCAATCAGCCCCAGCATTTT. The gene calls are TRBV2 and TRBJ1-5, with TRBD1 matching over 7 bases. V shed 6 bases and J 2 bases; nucleotides not matched to a gene: 4. This CDR3 is 14 amino acids long. Germline CDR1 and CDR2: SNHLY and FYNNEI.

CDR3 loop: CASRGLGASEQYF. The CDR3 bases are TGCGCCAGCCGAGGATTGGGGGCGTCCGAGCAGTACTTC. The V gene is TRBV10-2, the J gene TRBJ2-7; weak D call: TRBD1 (6 bases). CDR3 length: 13 residues. V was clipped by 8 bases and J by 6 bases, with 17 bases between them. Germline CDR1 and CDR2: WSHSY and SAAADI.

This chain links TRBV27 with TRBJ1-2; TRBD1 matches at 9 bases. Germline trimming cut 6 bases from V and 6 bases from J; bases unmatched to any gene: 14. This CDR3 region has 16 residues. Germline V gene sequence: CDR1 MNHEY, CDR2 SMNVEV (reference sequence). CDR3 nucleotide sequence: TGTGCCAGCAGACTGACAGGGGGGTCTAGGTGGCATGGCTACACCTTC. This gives the protein CASRLTGGSRWHGYTF.

This chain connects TRBV6-5 to TRBJ1-1; D call uncertain. V lost 0 bases to trimming and J lost 8 bases, with 16 bases between them. The CDR3 spans 15 residues. The germline gives CDR1 MNHEY, CDR2 SVGAGI. CDR3: CASSYSPISGQEAFF. The CDR3 DNA follows: TGTGCCAGCAGTTACTCTCCGATTAGCGGGCAGGAAGCTTTCTTT.

The chain combines TRBV9 with TRBJ1-4; 8 nucleotides agree with TRBD1. J gave up 7 bases and V 4 bases, and 9 bases lay outside the gene matches. Germline values: CDR1 SGDLS, CDR2 YYNGEE. The CDR3 has 15 amino acids. The CDR3 is CASSIGQGGVEKLFF. CDR3 in DNA: TGTGCCAGCAGCATCGGACAGGGAGGGGTTGAAAAACTGTTTTTT.

Note on this clone: A junction boundary mismatches the germline segment, possibly from a read error. The chain couples TRBV28 to TRBJ2-7; 9 bases are shared with TRBD2. Germline assignment: CDR1 MDHEN and CDR2 SYDVKM. This CDR3 has 11 residues. The CDR3 DNA reads TGTGCCAGCAGTACTAGACTAGCGGATGAATTC. This codes for CASSTRLADEF.

This sequence joins TRBV28 and TRBJ2-3, with TRBD2 identical over 11 bases. The germline V gene encodes CDR1 MDHEN and CDR2 SYDVKM. This CDR3 region has 16 residues. Trimming took 6 bases from V and 1 from J; bases not matched to a gene: 6. The chain's CDR3 is CASRTLAGGRTDTQYF. Here the CDR3 DNA reads TGTGCCAGCAGGACCTTAGCGGGAGGGCGCACAGATACGCAGTATTTT.

This clone was seen a handful of times. This sequence joins TRBV5-6 and TRBJ1-3; D might be TRBD1 (6 bases). The germline V and J ends were trimmed by 1 base and 0 bases, with 14 bases remaining between them. Germline V gene data show CDR1 as SGHDT and CDR2 as YYEEEE. The CDR3 is 17 residues long. CDR3 sequence: CASSLRVGGLSGNTIYF. The DNA for the CDR3 is TGTGCCAGCAGCTTGAGGGTCGGGGGGCTCTCTGGAAACACCATATATTTT.

The V call is TRBV19, the J call TRBJ1-4; the D gene is possibly TRBD1 (5 bases). The CDR3 spans 15 residues. Trimming stripped 4 bases from V and 7 bases from J, with 16 bases between. Germline assignment: CDR1 LNHDA and CDR2 SQIVND (reference sequence). The CDR3 bases are TGTGCCAGTAGTACTTACTCAGGGCAGCCTGAAAAACTGTTTTTT. It codes for CASSTYSGQPEKLFF.

The gene calls are TRBV12-3 or TRBV12-4 and TRBJ1-1; D might be TRBD1 (5 bases). This CDR3 comprises 13 residues. V lost 6 bases to trimming and J lost 6 bases, with 14 bases between them. CDR3 bases: TGTGCCAGCAGCCTGGGGGGAGGGGCTGAAGCTTTCTTT. Translation gives CASSLGGGAEAFF.

The gene calls are TRBV27 and TRBJ1-4; a possible D gene is TRBD1 (5 bases). V lost 9 bases to trimming and J lost 10 bases, with 21 bases between them. This CDR3 has 14 amino acids. Germline-derived CDR1 and CDR2 are MNHEY and SMNVEV (reference sequence). The CDR3 loop is CASRGMGKGGKLFF. CDR3 nucleotide sequence: TGTGCCAGTAGGGGCATGGGGAAAGGCGGAAAACTGTTTTTT.

V is TRBV5-1 and J is TRBJ1-1, with TRBD1 identical over 9 bases. Trimming took 3 bases from V and 2 from J; bases not matched to a gene: 8. CDR1 and CDR2 (germline): SGHRS, YFSETQ. CDR3 length: 16 amino acids. The CDR3 protein is CASSSPYRGRNTEAFF. DNA for the CDR3: TGCGCCAGCAGCTCTCCGTACAGGGGGCGAAACACTGAAGCTTTCTTT.

V gene TRBV2 combines with J gene TRBJ1-5, with D possibly being TRBD1 (6 bases). This CDR3 spans 14 amino acids. V was shortened by 1 base and J by 7 bases, with 11 bases between the two germline ends. In germline, CDR1 is SNHLY, CDR2 FYNNEI. CDR3 loop: CASSEDRAVQPQHF. DNA for the CDR3: TGTGCCAGCAGTGAAGACAGGGCTGTCCAGCCCCAGCATTTT.

This sequence joins TRBV3-1 (or the pseudogene TRBV3-2) and TRBJ2-5; tentative D call: TRBD2 (6 bases). This CDR3 has 15 amino acids. Deletions cut 4 bases from V and 5 bases from J, with 17 bases between. Germline CDR1 and CDR2: LGHDT and YNNKEL (reference sequence). DNA for the CDR3: TGTGCCAGCAGCCCCTCTTACGGGACTGAGGAGACCCAGTACTTC. Translated: CASSPSYGTEETQYF.

This clone was recorded only once. This chain uses TRBV27 with TRBJ1-2, with D possibly being TRBD1 (5 bases). Germline V CDR1 and CDR2: MNHEY, SMNVEV (reference sequence). The V end was cut by 4 bases, the J end by 8 bases, with 20 bases between. The CDR3 covers 15 residues. CDR3 sequence reads: CASSSTGTGRGGYTF. The CDR3 region has the DNA TGTGCCAGCAGTTCCACTGGCACGGGGAGGGGAGGCTACACCTTC.

The chain couples TRBV5-6 to TRBJ1-1; a weak D match, TRBD1 (6 bases). CDR3 length: 13 amino acids. Per the germline V gene, CDR1 is SGHDT and CDR2 is YYEEEE. V was shortened by 5 bases and J by 3 bases, with 11 bases between the two germline ends. CDR3 amino acids: CASRPTGHTEAFF. In nucleotides, the CDR3 is TGTGCCAGCAGGCCGACAGGACACACTGAAGCTTTCTTT.

The chain recombines TRBV7-6 with TRBJ2-1; 11 nucleotides align to TRBD2. Germline CDR1 is SGHVS and CDR2 is FNYEAQ. With 7 bases clipped from V and 0 bases from J, the junction kept 20 bases outside the gene matches. The CDR3 has 21 residues. The CDR3 DNA is TGTGCCAGCAATCTTGGGGGTGCTAGCGGGGGGCCCTCACGCTCCTACAATGAGCAGTTCTTC. Translating it yields CASNLGGASGGPSRSYNEQFF.

This clone has only one observation. The chain joins TRBV7-9 to TRBJ1-1; no firm D call. This CDR3 contains 13 residues. CDR1 and CDR2 from the germline V gene are SEHNR and FQNEAQ (reference sequence). Trimming cost V 4 bases and J 4 bases, with 10 bases left between them. DNA of the CDR3: TGTGCCAGCAGCTCCCCCCCGAGCACTGAAGCTTTCTTT. It encodes CASSSPPSTEAFF.

The CDR3 here is CASSPTGNYEQYF. The CDR3 DNA reads TGTGCCAGCAGCCCGACAGGGAACTACGAGCAGTACTTC. V and J are TRBV3-1 (or the pseudogene TRBV3-2) and TRBJ2-7, with TRBD1 matching over 7 bases. Germline CDR1 LGHDT, CDR2 YNNKEL (reference sequence). The CDR3 runs to 13 residues. The trim removed 4 bases at V and 3 bases at J, leaving 3 bases unmatched.

The V call is TRBV24-1, the J call TRBJ2-2; 7 bases fit TRBD2. V trimming: 0 bases; J trimming: 0 bases; junction bases outside the gene matches: 0. CDR1 and CDR2 from the germline V gene are KGHDR and SFDVKD. This CDR3 is built from 16 residues. CDR3 in DNA: TGTGCCACCAGTGATTTGGGACTAGCGAACACCGGGGAGCTGTTTTTT. This gives the protein CATSDLGLANTGELFF.

On this clone itself: Other DNA sequences in this sample translate to the same CDR3. CDR3 loop: CASSFTVRVNTEAFF. The CDR3 bases are TGTGCCAGCAGCTTTACGGTCAGGGTGAACACTGAAGCTTTCTTT. The V and J genes are TRBV11-2 and TRBJ1-1; D may be TRBD1 (5 bases). CDR3 length: 15 amino acids. The ends were cut back, 3 bases at V and 0 bases at J, with 11 bases in the middle. Germline CDR1 SGHAT, CDR2 FQNNGV.

The rearrangement joins TRBV2 to TRBJ1-6; D possibly corresponds to TRBD1 (6 bases). The germline V and J ends were trimmed by 6 bases and 5 bases, with 11 bases remaining between them. Germline CDR1 SNHLY, CDR2 FYNNEI. The CDR3 spans 14 residues. The CDR3 sequence is CASRGDIDNSPLHF. The CDR3 nucleotides are TGTGCCAGCAGGGGGGACATTGATAATTCACCCCTCCACTTT.

This chain joins TRBV4-1 and TRBJ2-7, with 8 positions matching TRBD2. The CDR3 contains 14 residues. Germline V gene data show CDR1 as MGHRA and CDR2 as YSYEKL. V dropped 4 bases and J dropped 6; count of bases not matched to a gene: 8. The CDR3 DNA sequence: TGCGCCAGCAGCCCGCCAGCGGGAGTCGGCGAGCAGTACTTC. Translated: CASSPPAGVGEQYF.

CDR3 DNA sequence: TGTGCTAGTGGTTTTAGACAGGGGGTCCACGAGCAGTACTTC. Translated, it gives CASGFRQGVHEQYF. This chain connects TRBV12-5 to TRBJ2-7; 9 bases match TRBD1. There are 14 residues in the CDR3. J was trimmed by 5 bases and V by 3 bases; bases with no gene match: 5. From germline, CDR1 is LGHNT and CDR2 FRNRAP. The entire variable domain, with the rest obtained from reference TRBV12-5 and TRBJ2-7, is as follows: DARVTQTPRHKVTEMGQEVTMRCQPILGHNTVFWYRQTMMQGLELLAYFRNRAPLDDSGMPKDRFSAEMPDATLATLKIQPSEPRDSAVYFCASGFRQGVHEQYFGPGTRLTVT.

V gene TRBV18 combines with J gene TRBJ1-1, with D possibly being TRBD1 (5 bases). The V and J ends lost 6 bases and 1 base respectively, with 15 bases between them. Per the germline V gene, CDR1 is KGHSH and CDR2 is LQKENI. CDR3 length: 15 residues. The CDR3 DNA is TGTGCCAGCTCGCCGACAGCATTGAGGAACACTGAAGCTTTCTTT. Translated, it gives CASSPTALRNTEAFF.

V is TRBV18 and J is TRBJ1-6; D remains ambiguous. Trimming left V 8 bases short and J 7 bases short, with 12 bases between. Germline V gene sequence: CDR1 KGHSH, CDR2 LQKENI. This CDR3 is 13 amino acids long. The CDR3 coding sequence is TGTGCCAGCCTTCCAGATCTGAATTCACCCCTCCACTTT. Translating it yields CASLPDLNSPLHF.

The chain joins TRBV6-5 to TRBJ1-2, with D perhaps matching TRBD1 (6 bases). CDR3 size: 13 residues. Looked up from germline, CDR1 is MNHEY and CDR2 is SVGAGI. Trimming took off 5 bases at V and 3 bases at J, with 10 bases between the two ends. This chain's CDR3 is CASSIQGDYGYTF. The CDR3 DNA sequence: TGTGCCAGCAGTATACAGGGAGACTATGGCTACACCTTC.

The V call is TRBV27, the J call TRBJ2-7, with TRBD1 matching 10 bases. The CDR3 contains 15 residues. The V segment lost 3 bases and the J segment 2 bases; nucleotides outside the gene matches: 4. The germline V gene encodes CDR1 MNHEY and CDR2 SMNVEV (reference sequence). The CDR3 nucleotides are TGTGCCAGCAGTTTTGGGACAGGGGCGGCCTACGAGCAGTACTTC. Encoded protein: CASSFGTGAAYEQYF.